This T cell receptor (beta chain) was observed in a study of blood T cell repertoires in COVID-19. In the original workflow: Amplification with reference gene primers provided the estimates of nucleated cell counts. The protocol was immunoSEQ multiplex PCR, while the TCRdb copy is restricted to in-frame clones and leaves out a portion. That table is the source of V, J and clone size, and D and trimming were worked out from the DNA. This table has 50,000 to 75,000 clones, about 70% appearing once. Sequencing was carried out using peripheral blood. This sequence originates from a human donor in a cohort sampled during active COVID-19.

The CDR3 loop reads CASSQDKGQGVNEQFF. The CDR3 DNA is TGCGCCAGCAGCCAAGATAAAGGACAGGGTGTAAATGAGCAGTTCTTC. The chain joins TRBV4-1 to TRBJ2-1; 8 bases are a match to TRBD1. In germline, CDR1 is MGHRA, CDR2 YSYEKL. J lost 7 bases, V lost 0 bases, and 8 bases had no gene match. This CDR3 comprises 16 residues.